The rows below give T cell receptor beta chains drawn from one sample of a study of OX40 agonist ivuxolimab in advanced cancers. The table came from immunoSEQ multiplex PCR; TCRdb's copy has only in-frame clones and leaves some out. The sample yields 36,000 or so clones, around 89% seen once. The sample was CD4+ or CD8+ T cells sorted from blood, taken in a trial of the OX40 agonist ivuxolimab. Source of these receptors: an adult with an advanced solid tumor such as melanoma, head and neck, liver or kidney cancer. Both conserved end residues are part of each CDR3. Each record gives: D gene, V gene, J gene, clone size, CDR3 protein, CDR3 DNA. A D gene is named only where the DNA matches it firmly. Expanded clones get a size class; other rows say once, few or many, or leave the size out.

>.|TRBV7-9|TRBJ2-5|.
CASSGAMSGRETQYF
TGTGCCAGCAGCGGTGCCATGTCCGGCCGGGAGACCCAGTACTTC
>.|TRBV19|TRBJ2-4|.
CASSIRGSKNIQYF
TGTGCCAGTAGTATACGAGGGTCCAAAAACATTCAGTACTTC
>.|TRBV5-6|TRBJ2-7|.
CASSLGGTFFYEQYF
TGTGCCAGCAGCTTGGGGGGGACGTTCTTCTACGAGCAGTACTTC
>.|TRBV18|TRBJ2-6|.
CASSPRAGNSGANVLTF
TGTGCCAGCTCACCGAGGGCAGGAAACTCTGGGGCCAACGTCCTGACTTTC
>.|TRBV15|TRBJ2-1|.
CATSTGQFRFNEQFF
TGTGCCACCAGCACCGGACAGTTCCGGTTCAATGAGCAGTTCTTC
>.|TRBV5-8|TRBJ1-5|.
CASSRGSVEGQPQHF
TGTGCCAGCAGCCGGGGGAGTGTTGAGGGTCAGCCCCAGCATTTT
>.|TRBV11-1|TRBJ1-1|few
CASSPWGASPAFF
TGTGCCAGCAGCCCCTGGGGGGCGAGCCCAGCTTTCTTT
>.|TRBV29-1|TRBJ2-3|.
CSTLGGSTDTQYF
TGCAGCACCTTGGGGGGAAGCACAGATACGCAGTATTTT
>TRBD2|TRBV18|TRBJ2-4|.
CASSPKGLQTFQYF
TGTGCCAGCTCACCCAAGGGACTACAGACTTTTCAGTACTTC
>.|TRBV14|TRBJ1-2|few
CASSQGMGYGYTF
TGTGCCAGCAGCCAAGGGATGGGTTATGGCTACACCTTC
>TRBD2|TRBV6-1|TRBJ2-1|.
CASSELVPSGGEFGQFF
TGTGCCAGCAGTGAACTGGTGCCTAGCGGGGGAGAGTTTGGGCAGTTCTTC
>TRBD2|TRBV10-3|TRBJ2-1|.
CAISGLAGTSSYNEQFF
TGTGCCATCAGTGGCCTAGCGGGAACCAGCTCCTACAATGAGCAGTTCTTC
>.|TRBV29-1|TRBJ2-5|.
CSVEDGLFQETQYF
TGCAGCGTTGAAGATGGGCTATTCCAAGAGACCCAGTACTTC
>.|TRBV7-6|TRBJ2-3|.
CASSSPRGVATDTQYF
TGTGCCAGCAGCTCACCGAGGGGGGTGGCAACAGATACGCAGTATTTT
>TRBD1|TRBV18|TRBJ2-1|.
CASSPRPDRAFNEQFF
TGTGCCAGCTCACCACGGCCGGACAGGGCTTTTAATGAGCAGTTCTTC
>.|TRBV5-1|TRBJ2-3|.
CASSLEGARDTQYF
TGCGCCAGCAGCTTGGAAGGGGCACGCGATACGCAGTATTTT
>TRBD1|TRBV2|TRBJ2-5|.
CASRLGQGEETQYF
TGTGCCAGCAGACTAGGACAGGGTGAAGAGACCCAGTACTTC
>.|TRBV7-9|TRBJ1-1|.
CASSTKGQMNTEAFF
TGTGCCAGCAGCACGAAAGGACAGATGAACACTGAAGCTTTCTTT
>TRBD2|TRBV6-5|TRBJ2-1|.
CASSYFERGGRGRQFF
TGTGCCAGCAGTTACTTCGAGCGGGGGGGCCGAGGTCGGCAGTTCTTC
>TRBD2|TRBV5-4|TRBJ2-7|.
CASSRGLDRGGDEQYF
TGTGCCAGCAGCCGTGGACTAGATCGAGGAGGCGACGAGCAGTACTTC
>.|TRBV7-6|TRBJ1-5|.
CASSLVTSPKQGPQHF
TGTGCCAGCAGCTTAGTAACATCCCCAAAACAGGGGCCCCAGCATTTT
>TRBD1|TRBV30|TRBJ1-1|.
CAWNAGGGTEAFF
TGTGCCTGGAATGCAGGGGGAGGAACTGAAGCTTTCTTT
>.|TRBV5-1|TRBJ2-3|.
CASSWQGGGTDTQYF
TGCGCCAGCAGCTGGCAAGGGGGGGGCACAGATACGCAGTATTTT
>.|TRBV28|TRBJ2-7|.
CASSGGGPLSYEQYF
TGTGCCAGCAGTGGAGGGGGCCCCCTCTCCTACGAGCAGTACTTC
>.|TRBV28|TRBJ2-2|.
CASSLLGPGELFF
TGTGCCAGCAGTTTATTGGGCCCCGGGGAGCTGTTTTTT
>.|TRBV7-8|TRBJ1-4|.
CASSLKGPRWLFF
TGTGCCAGCAGCTTAAAGGGGCCTCGGTGGCTGTTTTTT